These 11 T cell receptor beta chains share one sample of origin, sequenced in a study of technical replicates of blood from several donors. Assay used: immunoSEQ multiplex PCR; TCRdb lists only in-frame clones, some missing. Among 80,000 or so clones, 94% were seen once, and the ten largest hold about 0.4%. What was sequenced was T cells isolated from PBMCs. Receptors originate from a human donor in good health.

V and J are TRBV7-7 and TRBJ1-3, with TRBD1 identical over 8 bases. Unmatched junction bases numbered 10, after V lost 5 bases and J lost 4 bases. CDR1 and CDR2 (germline): SSHAT, FNYEAQ (reference sequence). The CDR3 is made up of 16 amino acids. The CDR3 nucleotides are TGTGCCAGCAGCCAAGGGGAAGGGACAGGAGGAAACACCATATATTTT. Encoded protein: CASSQGEGTGGNTIYF.

The chain joins TRBV13 to TRBJ2-3; TRBD2 aligns across 10 bases. The germline CDR1 and CDR2 sequences are PRHDT and FYEKMQ (reference sequence). CDR3 length: 16 residues. Trimming cost V 4 bases and J 1 base; bases outside gene matches: 5. The CDR3 coding sequence is TGTGCCAGCAGCTCAACCGGGACTAGCGGCACAGATACGCAGTATTTT. Protein product: CASSSTGTSGTDTQYF.

The chain has TRBV6-5 and TRBJ2-7, with 7 bases identical to TRBD1. The V gene's germline CDR1 is MNHEY and CDR2 SVGAGI. V lost 7 bases, J lost 6 bases, and 12 bases stayed unmatched. This CDR3 is 14 amino acids long. CDR3 bases: TGTGCCAGCACCCCTCCAGGGGGTTATTCCGAGCAGTACTTC. It codes for CASTPPGGYSEQYF.

J is TRBJ1-1 and V is TRBV2, with 10 bases aligning to TRBD1. The germline gives CDR1 SNHLY, CDR2 FYNNEI. The CDR3 contains 15 residues. The trim removed 0 bases at V and 5 bases at J, leaving 3 bases unmatched. Here the CDR3 DNA reads TGTGCCAGCAGTGAAGCGGACAGGGGGGTAACTGAAGCTTTCTTT. Protein product: CASSEADRGVTEAFF.

The chain recombines TRBV2 with TRBJ1-4, with D possibly being TRBD1 (6 bases). The V end lost 8 bases, the J end lost 5 bases, and 18 bases lay between the germline ends. Per germline, CDR1 SNHLY and CDR2 FYNNEI. The CDR3 totals 15 residues. The CDR3 reads CASEEGGPMNEKLFF. CDR3 bases: TGTGCCAGCGAGGAGGGGGGGCCTATGAATGAAAAACTGTTTTTT.

The chain uses TRBV27 and TRBJ2-1; TRBD1 is a possible D gene (6 bases). Germline assignment: CDR1 MNHEY and CDR2 SMNVEV (reference sequence). V was cut by 0 bases and J by 7 bases, with 10 bases left in between. CDR3 length: 14 residues. CDR3 loop: CASSLSRGRNEQFF. The CDR3 DNA sequence: TGTGCCAGCAGTTTATCCAGGGGTCGAAATGAGCAGTTCTTC.

CDR3 protein: CASSPVGGTETQYF. DNA of the CDR3: TGTGCCAGCAGCCCCGTGGGGGGAACAGAGACCCAGTACTTC. The chain uses TRBV7-2 and TRBJ2-5; maybe TRBD2 (6 bases). The CDR3 has 14 residues. Trimming shortened V by 5 bases and J by 4 bases, and 14 bases separated the two germline ends. Germline V lookup: CDR1 SGHTA, CDR2 FQGNSA.

The chain uses TRBV7-3 and TRBJ2-1; possible D gene TRBD2, 5 bases. V was shortened by 1 base and J by 2 bases, with 18 bases between the two germline ends. The CDR3 consists of 18 residues. From germline, CDR1 is SGHTA and CDR2 FQGTGA. For the CDR3, the DNA is TGTGCCAGCAGCTTAATCGCGGGCGGGTATCTGGCCTACAATGAGCAGTTCTTC. Translated: CASSLIAGGYLAYNEQFF.

The chain links TRBV6-1 to TRBJ2-7, with D perhaps matching TRBD1 (5 bases). V lost 1 base, J lost 2 bases, and 9 bases lay in between. The CDR3 covers 14 residues. Per germline, CDR1 MNHNS and CDR2 SASEGT. In DNA form, the CDR3 reads TGTGCCAGCAGTGAAGTTGTCAGGGCCTACGAGCAGTACTTC. This codes for CASSEVVRAYEQYF.

The J gene is TRBJ1-1, the V gene TRBV7-2, with 7 bases that match TRBD1. The CDR3 extends over 12 amino acids. From germline, CDR1 is SGHTA and CDR2 FQGNSA. Unmatched junction bases numbered 2, after V lost 3 bases and J lost 7 bases. CDR3 DNA: TGTGCCAGCAGCTTTGACAGGGATGAAGCTTTCTTT. Amino acid sequence: CASSFDRDEAFF. Full variable domain (rest looked up from reference TRBV7-2 and TRBJ1-1): GAGVSQSPSNKVTEKGKDVELRCDPISGHTALYWYRQSLGQGLEFLIYFQGNSAPDKSGLPSDRFSAERTGGSVSTLTIQRTQQEDSAVYLCASSFDRDEAFFGQGTRLTVV.

This chain joins TRBV28 and TRBJ1-2, with 7 bases identical to TRBD1. The V segment lost 6 bases and the J segment 4 bases; nucleotides outside the gene matches: 5. The CDR3 has 13 residues. Germline V CDR1 and CDR2: MDHEN, SYDVKM. CDR3: CASSLGQLYGYTF. The DNA for the CDR3 is TGTGCCAGCAGCCTGGGACAGCTCTATGGCTACACCTTC.